This T cell receptor beta chain was retrieved from a study of PD-L1 blockade in urothelial cancer. Study background: At 6 weeks and at 3 weeks (second dose) after treatment start, blood was analyzed. General study points: The study found that durable-benefit patients expanded tumor-associated blood clones more at 3 weeks.

Assay: immunoSEQ multiplex PCR; the TCRdb copy retains only in-frame clones and omits some. The table shows some 28,000 clones, with roughly 80% occurring only once. V shed 0 bases and J shed 2 bases, with 9 bases lying between them. This CDR3 comprises 15 residues. The V gene's germline CDR1 is SGHTS and CDR2 YDEGEE. With respect to this clone: Its antigen is still unknown.

This TCR came from a man in his fifties or sixties with urothelial cancer. Sequencing used PBMCs, obtained around atezolizumab (anti-PD-L1) treatment. The chain combines TRBV5-8 with TRBJ2-1; TRBD1 is a possible D gene (5 bases). CDR3 residues: CASSLGQSAYNEQFF. The DNA of the CDR3 is TGTGCCAGCAGCTTGGGACAGTCAGCCTACAATGAGCAGTTCTTC.